The next 16 T cell receptor beta chains were all read from a single sample in a study of vaccination and CD4 T cells after COVID-19. As to treatment: roughly 11-day PBMC culture with coronavirus spike peptide pools or control peptides (ViraFEST assay). These receptors have no identified antigens. The study sequenced cultured CD4+ T cell DNA using the Oncomine TCR Beta short-read assay. TCRdb called the PCR reads again in MiXCR, with one record for every CDR3 protein. The sample consists of about 21,000 distinct CDR3 sequences, around 62% of them appearing once. Source: CD4+ T cells from blood, cultured in vitro, taken before SARS-CoV-2 vaccination. The receptors derive from a human donor who received a COVID-19 vaccine.

V is TRBV20-1 and J is TRBJ2-7, with D hard to call. The CDR3 is made up of 14 amino acids. The V end lost 6 bases, the J end lost 0 bases, and 15 bases lay between the germline ends. CDR1 is DFQATT, CDR2 SNEGSKA, per germline (reference sequence). The CDR3 DNA follows: TGCAGTGCCATGGAATTCCTTAACTCCTACGAGCAGTACTTC. This translates into CSAMEFLNSYEQYF.

The V call is TRBV7-8, the J call TRBJ1-6; 7 bases are shared with TRBD1. Germline trimming cut 6 bases from V and 7 bases from J; bases unmatched to any gene: 12. The CDR3 has 16 residues. The germline gives CDR1 SGHVS, CDR2 FQNEAQ. The CDR3 protein is CASSFILAQGNSPLHF. CDR3 nucleotides: TGTGCCAGCAGTTTTATTCTGGCACAGGGGAATTCACCCCTCCACTTT.

This clonotype showed up just once. The V call is TRBV7-9, the J call TRBJ2-5; 9 positions agree with TRBD2. CDR1 is SEHNR, CDR2 FQNEAQ, per germline (reference sequence). The CDR3 sequence is 14 residues long. After removal of 6 bases from V and 5 bases from J, the junction contained 7 bases not matched to a gene. In DNA form, the CDR3 reads TGTGCCAGCAGGATGGCGGGGGGGAGGGAGACCCAGTACTTC. Translating gives CASRMAGGRETQYF.

This clonotype was observed a handful of times. This chain connects TRBV24-1 to TRBJ2-4; D is possibly TRBD2 (5 bases). V lost 3 bases and J lost 2, with 7 bases in between. The CDR3 has 14 residues. CDR1 and CDR2 (germline): KGHDR, SFDVKD. This chain's CDR3 is CATSDPGTKNIQYF. CDR3 in DNA: TGTGCCACCAGTGATCCCGGGACCAAAAACATTCAGTACTTC.

The V and J genes are TRBV7-7 and TRBJ2-7; 11 nucleotides agree with TRBD2. Judging by the DNA end, TRBJ2-5 fits better; the J call may be wrong. Germline CDR1 reads SSHAT; CDR2 reads FNYEAQ (reference sequence). This CDR3 region has 17 residues. CDR3 nucleotide sequence: TGTGCCAGCAGCCCCCCGAGGACTAGCGGGTCTTCAGAGACCCAGTACTTC. Its translation: CASSPPRTSGSSETQYF.

This clonotype was recorded a few times. In nucleotides, the CDR3 is TGTGCCTGGAGTGAGGGGCTTGATCAGCCCCAGCATTTT. Amino acid sequence: CAWSEGLDQPQHF. This chain uses TRBV30 with TRBJ1-5; D possibly corresponds to TRBD1 (5 bases). The V end lost 1 base, the J end lost 5 bases, and 9 bases lay between the germline ends. CDR3 length equals 13 residues. Per germline, CDR1 GTSNPN and CDR2 SVGIG (reference sequence). The variable domain in full, completed from reference TRBV30 and TRBJ1-5, reads SQTIHQWPATLVQPVGSPLSLECTVEGTSNPNLYWYRQAAGRGLQLLFYSVGIGQISSEVPQNLSASRPQDRQFILSSKKLLLSDSGFYLCAWSEGLDQPQHFGDGTRLSIL.

This rearrangement joins TRBV20-1 to TRBJ1-6, with D unresolved. This CDR3 has 20 amino acids. Germline CDR1 and CDR2: DFQATT and SNEGSKA (reference sequence). CDR3 sequence: CRRREGILGNRRSYNSPLHF. The CDR3 DNA reads as TGCAGAAGACGAGAGGGTATATTAGGGAATAGACGCTCCTATAATTCACCCCTCCACTTT.

J is TRBJ1-2 and V is TRBV19; D is undetermined. Germline V gene data show CDR1 as LNHDA and CDR2 as SQIVND (reference sequence). There are 11 residues in the CDR3. V lost 6 bases and J lost 4, with 6 bases in between. The CDR3 loop reads CASRRAYGYTF. The CDR3, as DNA: TGTGCCAGTAGAAGAGCCTATGGCTACACCTTC.

The gene calls are TRBV7-8 and TRBJ2-2, with no clear D. Germline V gives CDR1 SGHVS, CDR2 FQNEAQ. With 0 bases removed from V and 5 bases from J, the gap between germline ends came to 4 bases. The CDR3 is 13 amino acids. CDR3: CASSLAGTGELFF. Here the CDR3 DNA reads TGTGCCAGCAGCTTAGCGGGGACCGGGGAGCTGTTTTTT.

The rearrangement links TRBV19 to TRBJ1-4; D is perhaps TRBD1 (6 bases). Germline CDR1 LNHDA, CDR2 SQIVND (reference sequence). Trimming took 3 bases from V and 4 from J, leaving 9 bases between them. The CDR3 has 14 amino acids. The DNA for the CDR3 is TGTGCCAGTAGTATTTCCAGGGGTAATGAAAAACTGTTTTTT. Its translation is CASSISRGNEKLFF.

This clonotype was counted between two and nine times. The chain has TRBV2 and TRBJ1-5; 7 bases line up with TRBD1. The CDR3 contains 14 residues. Germline V gene data show CDR1 as SNHLY and CDR2 as FYNNEI. J gave up 6 bases and V 6 bases, and 8 bases lay outside the gene matches. The CDR3: CASRWTGLSQPQHF. As DNA, the CDR3 is TGTGCCAGCAGATGGACAGGACTCAGTCAGCCCCAGCATTTT.

The rearrangement links TRBV7-3 to TRBJ2-2; no firm D call. The V and J ends lost 5 bases and 7 bases respectively, with 11 bases between them. This CDR3 has 13 residues. Looked up from germline, CDR1 is SGHTA and CDR2 is FQGTGA. The CDR3 is CASSTSPYGELFF. The CDR3, as DNA: TGTGCCAGCAGCACCAGTCCATACGGGGAGCTGTTTTTT.

The chain combines TRBV19 with TRBJ2-3; TRBD2 matches at 13 bases. CDR3 length: 18 residues. Trimming cost V 3 bases and J 4 bases; bases outside gene matches: 10. In germline, CDR1 is LNHDA, CDR2 SQIVND (reference sequence). The CDR3 region has the DNA TGTGCCAGTAGTATGGAGGGGACTAGCGGGGATGAGTCAGATACGCAGTATTTT. This encodes CASSMEGTSGDESDTQYF.

This clonotype was picked up a small number of times. The V gene is TRBV15, the J gene TRBJ1-5, with 7 positions matching TRBD1. CDR3 size: 14 residues. Germline V gene lookup returns CDR1 LNHNV and CDR2 YYDKDF (reference sequence). Germline trimming cut 9 bases from V and 2 bases from J; bases unmatched to any gene: 7. The CDR3 DNA sequence: TGTGCCACAGCAAGAGGGGGCGGCAATCAGCCCCAGCATTTT. This sequence encodes CATARGGGNQPQHF.

By proportion, this clonotype is medium-sized. The V call is TRBV20-1, the J call TRBJ2-5; D gene ambiguous. In germline, CDR1 is DFQATT, CDR2 SNEGSKA (reference sequence). V was clipped by 1 base and J by 9 bases, with 21 bases between them. This CDR3 region has 15 residues. CDR3 loop: CSARARQSPDGAQYF. The CDR3, as DNA: TGCAGTGCTAGAGCTCGGCAGAGCCCAGATGGGGCCCAGTACTTC.

This clonotype was seen a few times. The gene calls are TRBV20-1 and TRBJ2-1; 9 bases line up with TRBD2. Trimming removed 2 bases from V and 8 bases from J; junction bases left unmatched: 13. CDR1 and CDR2 (germline): DFQATT, SNEGSKA (reference sequence). The CDR3 consists of 16 residues. The CDR3 DNA follows: TGCAGTGCTAGACCTTGGGGGCGGGGGGGCATGGATGAGCAGTTCTTC. Translation gives CSARPWGRGGMDEQFF.